Sequencing of this T cell receptor beta chain was carried out in a study of molecular identifiers for immune sequencing clone quantification. Points from the study as a whole: A single cell's spiked Jurkat TCR RNA was reportedly detectable among roughly 920,000 naive cells.

This CDR3 is 18 amino acids long. V lost 1 base and J lost 0; bases outside the gene matches: 5. CDR1 is LGHDT and CDR2 is YNNKEL in the germline V gene (reference sequence). Listed TCR primers, together with previously described methods, were used for the bulk TCR libraries. TCRdb fed the PCR reads into MiXCR, producing one record per CDR3 protein. The sample consists of 490,000 or so distinct CDR3 sequences, about 21% of them appearing once. Only a few counts were recorded for this clonotype. The antigen is not known. The clonotype originates from a human donor in good health. Some libraries in this study had Jurkat cell RNA spiked in. The rearrangement uses TRBV3-1 and TRBJ2-6; 8 bases map to TRBD1. Sequenced input: naive CD8+ T cells from blood, with Jurkat cell RNA spiked in. The subset here: FACS-sorted CD8+CD4-CCR7+CD45RA+ naive T cells. The CDR3 sequence is CASSQADRGYSGANVLTF. DNA for the CDR3: TGTGCCAGCAGCCAAGCCGACAGGGGTTACTCTGGGGCCAACGTCCTGACTTTC.